These T cell receptor beta chains were read from a single sample in a study of technical replicates of blood from a handful of donors. Profiled with immunoSEQ multiplex PCR; TCRdb holds only in-frame clones, not every one. This repertoire shows some 13,000 clones, around 93% found once; its top ten account for under 8%. The sequenced material came from PBMCs. These receptors were obtained from a human donor in good health. Each CDR3 is given with its conserved first and last residue. The order of the fields is J gene, D gene, V gene, clone size, CDR3 protein, CDR3 DNA. A D gene is named only where the DNA matches it firmly. Rows may omit the clone size; those that give it use once, few, many or a size class.

TRBJ1-2	-	TRBV5-6	-	CASSLVSGDNYGYTF	TGTGCCAGCAGCTTGGTGTCAGGGGATAACTATGGCTACACCTTC
TRBJ1-2	TRBD1	TRBV7-8	-	CASGTGGTVYGYTF	TGTGCCAGCGGTACAGGGGGCACCGTCTATGGCTACACCTTC
TRBJ2-7	TRBD2	TRBV27	-	CASSLVAGRYYEQYF	TGTGCCAGCAGTTTAGTAGCGGGGAGATACTACGAGCAGTACTTC
TRBJ2-1	TRBD2	TRBV29-1	-	CSVSPQRENRQFF	TGCAGCGTCTCACCCCAGCGGGAGAATCGGCAGTTCTTC
TRBJ2-3	TRBD2	TRBV25-1	-	CASSGSAGASDTQYF	TGTGCCAGCAGTGGGTCGGCGGGAGCTTCAGATACGCAGTATTTT
TRBJ2-7	TRBD1	TRBV6-1	-	CASRSPGTGTHEQYF	TGTGCCAGCAGGTCTCCCGGGACAGGGACCCACGAGCAGTACTTC
TRBJ2-7	-	TRBV9	-	CASSGDQDRTDSYEQYF	TGTGCCAGCAGCGGAGACCAAGACAGGACCGACTCCTACGAGCAGTACTTC
TRBJ2-3	-	TRBV7-8	once	CASSAGPARAAQYF	TGTGCCAGCAGCGCGGGCCCTGCTAGGGCAGCGCAGTATTTT
TRBJ2-1	TRBD2	TRBV7-9	-	CASSLPTGLAVNEQFF	TGTGCCAGCAGCTTACCGACGGGACTAGCCGTCAATGAGCAGTTCTTC
TRBJ2-2	-	TRBV4-2	-	CASSQIVAGSHTNTGELFF	TGTGCCAGCAGCCAAATTGTTGCGGGCAGCCACACGAACACCGGGGAGCTGTTTTTT
TRBJ1-4	TRBD1	TRBV6-1	-	CATLPQGAGNEKLFF	TGTGCCACCCTACCCCAGGGGGCGGGTAATGAAAAACTGTTTTTT
TRBJ2-7	TRBD2	TRBV27	-	CASSRPGGPSYEQYF	TGTGCCAGCAGCCGTCCGGGGGGACCCTCCTACGAGCAGTACTTC
TRBJ2-1	TRBD2	TRBV6-4	-	CASSDGTSNEQFF	TGTGCCAGCAGTGACGGGACTAGCAATGAGCAGTTCTTC
TRBJ2-3	-	TRBV9	-	CASSFSSLATDTQYF	TGTGCCAGCTCCTTTTCATCGCTGGCCACAGATACGCAGTATTTT
TRBJ2-3	-	TRBV11-2	-	CASGLQGRTDTQYF	TGTGCCAGCGGATTACAGGGTCGGACAGATACGCAGTATTTT
TRBJ2-1	TRBD2	TRBV2	-	CASSGSGSYNEQFF	TGTGCCAGCAGTGGGAGCGGGAGCTACAATGAGCAGTTCTTC
TRBJ1-1	TRBD1	TRBV19	-	CASSLYYRGTEAFF	TGTGCCAGTAGTCTCTATTACAGGGGTACTGAAGCTTTCTTT
TRBJ2-2	-	TRBV11-1	-	CASSLERVNTGELFF	TGTGCCAGCAGCTTGGAGCGGGTAAACACCGGGGAGCTGTTTTTT
TRBJ1-1	-	TRBV28	-	CASSQGARNTEAFF	TGTGCCAGCAGCCAGGGCGCGAGGAACACTGAAGCTTTCTTT
TRBJ2-5	TRBD2	TRBV5-4	-	CASSLVSGRAQETQYF	TGTGCCAGCAGCTTGGTTAGCGGGCGGGCCCAAGAGACCCAGTACTTC
TRBJ2-5	TRBD1	TRBV5-1	-	CASFGQGAPGEETQYF	TGCGCCAGCTTCGGACAGGGGGCGCCTGGAGAAGAGACCCAGTACTTC
TRBJ2-3	TRBD2	TRBV7-6	-	CASSLAASGRRADTQYF	TGTGCCAGCAGCTTAGCGGCTAGCGGGAGGAGGGCAGATACGCAGTATTTT
TRBJ2-1	-	TRBV4-1	-	CASSQSPYNEQFF	TGCGCCAGCAGCCAGAGCCCTTACAATGAGCAGTTCTTC
TRBJ2-7	TRBD1	TRBV30	-	CAWGDRTGSHDYEQYF	TGTGCCTGGGGGGACCGGACAGGGTCCCATGACTACGAGCAGTACTTC
TRBJ2-1	TRBD2	TRBV6-6	-	CASSSTSGGYNEQFF	TGTGCCAGCAGCTCCACTAGCGGAGGCTACAATGAGCAGTTCTTC
TRBJ2-4	-	TRBV2	-	CASKRDTAGADIQYF	TGTGCCAGCAAACGGGATACTGCCGGCGCAGACATTCAGTACTTC
TRBJ2-2	-	TRBV27	-	CASSLGRRLFF	TGTGCCAGCAGTTTGGGGAGAAGGCTGTTTTTT
TRBJ1-1	TRBD1	TRBV14	-	CASSQDSGQGAFF	TGTGCCAGCAGCCAAGATAGCGGACAGGGGGCTTTCTTT
TRBJ2-3	-	TRBV29-1	-	CSVEGDTSTDTQYF	TGCAGCGTTGAGGGGGACACATCCACAGATACGCAGTATTTT